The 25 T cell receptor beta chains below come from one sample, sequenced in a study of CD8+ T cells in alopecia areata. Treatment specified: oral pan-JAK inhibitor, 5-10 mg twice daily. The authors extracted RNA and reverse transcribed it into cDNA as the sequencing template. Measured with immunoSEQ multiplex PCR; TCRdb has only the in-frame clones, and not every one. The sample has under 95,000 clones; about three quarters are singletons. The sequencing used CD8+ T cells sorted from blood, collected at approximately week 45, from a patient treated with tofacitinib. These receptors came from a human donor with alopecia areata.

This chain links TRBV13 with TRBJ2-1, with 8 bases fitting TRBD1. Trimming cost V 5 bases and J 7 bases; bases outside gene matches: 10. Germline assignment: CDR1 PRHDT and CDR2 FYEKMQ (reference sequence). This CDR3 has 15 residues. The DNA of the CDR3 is TGTGCCAGCAGCCCCCGTACCGGGACAGGTAATGAGCAGTTCTTC. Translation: CASSPRTGTGNEQFF.

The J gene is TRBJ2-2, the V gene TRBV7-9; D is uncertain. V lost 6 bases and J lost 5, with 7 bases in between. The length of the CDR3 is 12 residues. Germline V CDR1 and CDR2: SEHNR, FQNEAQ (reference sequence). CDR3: CASSYTTGELFF. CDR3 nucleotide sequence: TGTGCCAGCAGTTATACTACCGGGGAGCTGTTTTTT.

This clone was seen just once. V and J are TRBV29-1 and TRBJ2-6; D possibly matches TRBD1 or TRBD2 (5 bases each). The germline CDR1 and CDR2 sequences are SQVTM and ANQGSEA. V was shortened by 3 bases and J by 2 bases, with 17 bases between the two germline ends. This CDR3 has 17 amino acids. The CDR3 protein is CSVEANGASAGANVLTF. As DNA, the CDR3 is TGCAGCGTTGAGGCAAACGGGGCAAGTGCTGGGGCCAACGTCCTGACTTTC.

CDR3 DNA sequence: TGTGCCAGCAGTGACGGGGACTCCGGGGAGCTGTTTTTT. Its protein is CASSDGDSGELFF. J is TRBJ2-2 and V is TRBV6-4; D may be TRBD2 (6 bases). V was shortened by 2 bases and J by 6 bases, with 7 bases between the two germline ends. The germline CDR1 and CDR2 sequences are MRHNA and SNTAGT. CDR3 length equals 13 residues.

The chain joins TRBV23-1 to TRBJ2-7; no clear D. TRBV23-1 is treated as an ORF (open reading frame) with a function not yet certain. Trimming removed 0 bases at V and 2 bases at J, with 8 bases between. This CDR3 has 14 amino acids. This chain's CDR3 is CASSQSRTAYEQYF. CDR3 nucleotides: TGCGCCAGCAGTCAATCGAGAACTGCCTACGAGCAGTACTTC.

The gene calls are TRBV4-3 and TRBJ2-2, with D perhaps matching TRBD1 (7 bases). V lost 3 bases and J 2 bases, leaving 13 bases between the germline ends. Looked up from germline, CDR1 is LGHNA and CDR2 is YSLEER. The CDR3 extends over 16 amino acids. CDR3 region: CASSQAGQTNTGELFF. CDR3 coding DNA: TGCGCCAGCAGCCAGGCGGGACAGACAAACACCGGGGAGCTGTTTTTT.

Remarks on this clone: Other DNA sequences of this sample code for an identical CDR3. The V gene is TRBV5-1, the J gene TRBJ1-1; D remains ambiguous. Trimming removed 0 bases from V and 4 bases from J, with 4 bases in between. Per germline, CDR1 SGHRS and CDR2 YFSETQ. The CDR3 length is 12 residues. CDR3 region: CASSLGSTEAFF. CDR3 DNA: TGCGCCAGCAGCTTGGGGTCCACTGAAGCTTTCTTT.

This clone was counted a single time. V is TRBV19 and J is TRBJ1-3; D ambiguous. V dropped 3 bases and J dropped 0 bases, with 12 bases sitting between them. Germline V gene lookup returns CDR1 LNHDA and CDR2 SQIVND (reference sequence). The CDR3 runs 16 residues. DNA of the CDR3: TGTGCCAGTAGTATGTCGGACTGGAGCTCTGGAAACACCATATATTTT. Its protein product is CASSMSDWSSGNTIYF.

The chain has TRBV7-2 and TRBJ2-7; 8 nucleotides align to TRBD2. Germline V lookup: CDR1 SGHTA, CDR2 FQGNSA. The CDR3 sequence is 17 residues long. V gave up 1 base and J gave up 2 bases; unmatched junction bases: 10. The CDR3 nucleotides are TGTGCCAGCAGCTTAGGGGTCATAGCGGGGCGTACCTACGAGCAGTACTTC. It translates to CASSLGVIAGRTYEQYF.

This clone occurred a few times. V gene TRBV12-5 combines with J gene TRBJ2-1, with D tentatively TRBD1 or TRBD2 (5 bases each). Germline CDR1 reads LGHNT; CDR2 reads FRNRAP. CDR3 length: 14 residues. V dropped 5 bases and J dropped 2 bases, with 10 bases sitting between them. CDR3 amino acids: CASGPVGAYNEQFF. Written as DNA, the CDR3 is TGTGCTAGTGGTCCGGTGGGGGCCTACAATGAGCAGTTCTTC. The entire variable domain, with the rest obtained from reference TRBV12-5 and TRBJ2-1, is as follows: DARVTQTPRHKVTEMGQEVTMRCQPILGHNTVFWYRQTMMQGLELLAYFRNRAPLDDSGMPKDRFSAEMPDATLATLKIQPSEPRDSAVYFCASGPVGAYNEQFFGPGTRLTVL.

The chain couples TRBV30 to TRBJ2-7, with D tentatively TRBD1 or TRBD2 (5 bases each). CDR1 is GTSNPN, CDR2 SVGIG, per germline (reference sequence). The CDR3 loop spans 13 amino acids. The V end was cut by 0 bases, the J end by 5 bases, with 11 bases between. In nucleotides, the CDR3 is TGTGCCTGGAGTGTATCAGGGAGCGACGAGCAGTACTTC. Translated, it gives CAWSVSGSDEQYF.

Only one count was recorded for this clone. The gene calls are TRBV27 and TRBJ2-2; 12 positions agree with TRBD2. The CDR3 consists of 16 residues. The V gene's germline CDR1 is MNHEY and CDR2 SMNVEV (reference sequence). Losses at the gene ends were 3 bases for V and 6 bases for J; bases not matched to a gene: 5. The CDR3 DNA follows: TGTGCCAGCAGTTTTGGTACTAGCGGGGGGCCCGGGGAGCTGTTTTTT. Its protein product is CASSFGTSGGPGELFF.

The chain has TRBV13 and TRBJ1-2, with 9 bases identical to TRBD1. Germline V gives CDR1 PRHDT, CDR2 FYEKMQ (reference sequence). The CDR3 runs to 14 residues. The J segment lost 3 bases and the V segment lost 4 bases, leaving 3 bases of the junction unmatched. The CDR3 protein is CASSSGQGHYGYTF. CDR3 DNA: TGTGCCAGCAGCTCCGGACAGGGGCACTATGGCTACACCTTC.

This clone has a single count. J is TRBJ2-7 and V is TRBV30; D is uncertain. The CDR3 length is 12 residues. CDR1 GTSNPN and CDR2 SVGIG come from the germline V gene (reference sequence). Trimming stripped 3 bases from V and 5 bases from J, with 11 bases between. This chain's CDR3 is CAWSFHGDEQYF. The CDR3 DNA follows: TGTGCCTGGAGCTTTCATGGCGACGAGCAGTACTTC.

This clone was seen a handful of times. In DNA form, the CDR3 reads TGTGCCAGCAGTTTATCCGGGACTCCGGGCACTGAAGCTTTCTTT. Translation gives CASSLSGTPGTEAFF. The chain employs TRBV27 and TRBJ1-1, with a weak D call TRBD1 (5 bases). The CDR3 covers 15 residues. Germline V gives CDR1 MNHEY, CDR2 SMNVEV (reference sequence). V was cut by 0 bases and J by 4 bases, with 12 bases left in between.

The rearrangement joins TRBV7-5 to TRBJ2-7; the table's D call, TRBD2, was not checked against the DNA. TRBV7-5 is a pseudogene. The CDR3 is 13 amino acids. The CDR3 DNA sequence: TGTGCCAGCAGCTTGGACTCGACCTACGAGCAGTACTTC. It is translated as CASSLDSTYEQYF.

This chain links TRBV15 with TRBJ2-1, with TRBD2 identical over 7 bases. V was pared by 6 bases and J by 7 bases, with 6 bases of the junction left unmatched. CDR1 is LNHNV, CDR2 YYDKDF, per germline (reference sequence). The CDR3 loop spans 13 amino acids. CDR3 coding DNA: TGTGCCACCAGACGTCCCGGGGGGAATGAGCAGTTCTTC. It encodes CATRRPGGNEQFF.

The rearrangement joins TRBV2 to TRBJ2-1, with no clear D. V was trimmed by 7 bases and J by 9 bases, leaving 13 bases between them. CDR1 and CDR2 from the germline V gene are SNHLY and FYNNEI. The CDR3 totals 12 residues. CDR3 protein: CASTALLGEQFF. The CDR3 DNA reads TGTGCCAGCACGGCCCTATTAGGTGAGCAGTTCTTC.

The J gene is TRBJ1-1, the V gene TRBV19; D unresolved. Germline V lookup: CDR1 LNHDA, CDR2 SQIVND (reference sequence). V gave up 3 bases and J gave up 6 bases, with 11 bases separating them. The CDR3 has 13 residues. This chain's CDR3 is CASSIFGRSEAFF. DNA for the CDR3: TGTGCCAGTAGTATTTTCGGGCGCTCTGAAGCTTTCTTT.

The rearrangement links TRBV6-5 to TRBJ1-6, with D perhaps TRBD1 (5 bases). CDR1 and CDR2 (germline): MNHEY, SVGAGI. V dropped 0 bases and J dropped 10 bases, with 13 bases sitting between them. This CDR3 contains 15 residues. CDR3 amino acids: CASSYSGTAGSPLHF. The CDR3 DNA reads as TGTGCCAGCAGTTACTCGGGGACGGCGGGCTCACCCCTCCACTTT.

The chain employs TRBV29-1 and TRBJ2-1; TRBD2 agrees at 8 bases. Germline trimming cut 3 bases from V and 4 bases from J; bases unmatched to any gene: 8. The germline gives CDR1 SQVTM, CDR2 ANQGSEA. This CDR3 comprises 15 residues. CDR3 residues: CSVDRLSGGYNEQFF. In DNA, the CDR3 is TGCAGCGTTGATCGCTTGAGCGGGGGATACAATGAGCAGTTCTTC.

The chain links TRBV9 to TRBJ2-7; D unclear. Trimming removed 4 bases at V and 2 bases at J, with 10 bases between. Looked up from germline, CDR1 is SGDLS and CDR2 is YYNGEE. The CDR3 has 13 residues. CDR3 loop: CASSPGLTYEQYF. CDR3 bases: TGTGCCAGCAGCCCCGGGTTGACCTACGAGCAGTACTTC.

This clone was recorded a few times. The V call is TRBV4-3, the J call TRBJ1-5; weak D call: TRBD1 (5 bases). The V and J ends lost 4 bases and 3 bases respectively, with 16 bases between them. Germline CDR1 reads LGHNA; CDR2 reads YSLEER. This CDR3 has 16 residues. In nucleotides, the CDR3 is TGCGCCAGCAGCCCCTACGCGGGGGAGTACAATCAGCCCCAGCATTTT. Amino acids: CASSPYAGEYNQPQHF.

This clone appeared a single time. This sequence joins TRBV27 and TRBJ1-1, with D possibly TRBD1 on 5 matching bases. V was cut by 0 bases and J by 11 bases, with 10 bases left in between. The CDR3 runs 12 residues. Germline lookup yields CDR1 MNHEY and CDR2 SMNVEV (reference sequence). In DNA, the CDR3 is TGTGCCAGCAGTTTATCTGGGGGTAGGGCTTTCTTT. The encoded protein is CASSLSGGRAFF.

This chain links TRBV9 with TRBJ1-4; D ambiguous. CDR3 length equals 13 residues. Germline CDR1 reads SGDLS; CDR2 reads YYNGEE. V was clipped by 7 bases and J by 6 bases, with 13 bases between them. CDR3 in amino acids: CASRGPQDEKLFF. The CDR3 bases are TGTGCCAGCCGCGGTCCGCAGGATGAAAAACTGTTTTTT.